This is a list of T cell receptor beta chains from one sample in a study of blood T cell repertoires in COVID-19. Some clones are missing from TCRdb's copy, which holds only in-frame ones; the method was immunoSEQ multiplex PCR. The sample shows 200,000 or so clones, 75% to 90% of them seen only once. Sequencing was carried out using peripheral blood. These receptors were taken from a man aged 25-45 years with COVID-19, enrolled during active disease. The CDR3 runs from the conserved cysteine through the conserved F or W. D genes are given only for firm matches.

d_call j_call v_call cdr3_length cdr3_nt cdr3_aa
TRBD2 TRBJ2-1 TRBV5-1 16 TGCGCCAGCAGCCTCACGTCGCGGGGGGGCGGCAATGAGCAGTTCTTC CASSLTSRGGGNEQFF
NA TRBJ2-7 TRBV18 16 TGTGCCAGCTCACCCATCACGGCGGACACAACCTACGAGCAGTACTTC CASSPITADTTYEQYF
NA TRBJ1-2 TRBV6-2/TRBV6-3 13 TGTGCCAGCAGTAGACAGGCCTACTATGGCTACACCTTC CASSRQAYYGYTF
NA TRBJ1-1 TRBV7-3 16 TGTGCCAGCAGCCCCGGCGGGGGCCTTCAGAACACTGAAGCTTTCTTT CASSPGGGLQNTEAFF
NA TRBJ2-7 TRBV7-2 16 TGTGCCAGCAGCACTATTATACCTGGACAGTCCTACGAGCAGTACTTC CASSTIIPGQSYEQYF
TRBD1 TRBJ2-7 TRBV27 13 TGTGCCAGCAGTGGCGACAGGGGGGACGAGCAGTACTTC CASSGDRGDEQYF
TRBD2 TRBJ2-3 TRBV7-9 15 TGTGCCAGCAGGCCCACTAGCGGGATCCCAGATACGCAGTATTTT CASRPTSGIPDTQYF
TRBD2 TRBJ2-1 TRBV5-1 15 TGCGCCAGCAGCCAATCCGGGACTAGCGGCAATGAGCAGTTCTTC CASSQSGTSGNEQFF
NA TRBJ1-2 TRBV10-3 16 TGTGCCATCAGTGATTTCCCCGCCGAGGATCTCTATGGCTACACCTTC CAISDFPAEDLYGYTF
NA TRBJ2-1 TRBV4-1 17 TGCGCCAGCAGCCTCGAGGCTAGAGTCGGATTAATCGATGAGCAGTTCTTC CASSLEARVGLIDEQFF
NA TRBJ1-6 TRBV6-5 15 TGTGCCAGCAGTCCTCCTGGGCTAAGGGGTTCACCCCTCCACTTT CASSPPGLRGSPLHF
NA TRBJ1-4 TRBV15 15 TGTGCCACCAGCTCAACGACAGGAGCAAATGAAAAACTGTTTTTT CATSSTTGANEKLFF
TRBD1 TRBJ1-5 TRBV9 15 TGTGCCAGCAGCGTAGATTGGGACAGCTATCAGCCCCAGCATTTT CASSVDWDSYQPQHF
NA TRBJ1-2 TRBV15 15 TGTGCCACCAGCAGTTTGCCCACAGGGTTTTATGGCTACACCTTC CATSSLPTGFYGYTF
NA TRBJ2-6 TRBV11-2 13 TGTGCCGGCGGGGTCTCTGGGGCCAACGTCCTGACTTTC CAGGVSGANVLTF
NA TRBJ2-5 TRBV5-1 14 TGCGCCAGCACCATCTCTAGCGTGGAAGATCCCCAGTACTTC CASTISSVEDPQYF
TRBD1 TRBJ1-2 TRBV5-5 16 TGTGCCAGCAGCTTCCAACCGGGACAGGGCGGCTATGGCTACACCTTC CASSFQPGQGGYGYTF
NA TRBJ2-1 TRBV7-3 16 TGTGCCAGCAGCTTACTTGGGATCGGCGGGAACAATGAGCAGTTCTTC CASSLLGIGGNNEQFF
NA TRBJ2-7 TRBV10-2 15 TGCGCCAGCAGAGGGTTAACGGGATCCCCCTACGAGCAGTACTTC CASRGLTGSPYEQYF
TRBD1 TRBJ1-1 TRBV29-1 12 TGCAGCGTTGAGACAGGGGGCAGAGAAGCTTTCTTT CSVETGGREAFF
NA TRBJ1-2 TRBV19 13 TGTGCCAGTAGTATGAGGGCGCAGTATGGCTACACCTTC CASSMRAQYGYTF
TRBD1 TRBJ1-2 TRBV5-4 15 TGTGCCAGCAGCTTGGACAGGGGGGCTAACTATGGCTACACCTTC CASSLDRGANYGYTF
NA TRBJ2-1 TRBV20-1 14 TGCAGTGCTAGTGACTCCAGAAGGGGGAATGAGCAGTTCTTC CSASDSRRGNEQFF
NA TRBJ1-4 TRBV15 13 TGTGCCACCAGCAGAGGCCGGAATGAAAAACTGTTTTTT CATSRGRNEKLFF
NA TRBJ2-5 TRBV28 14 TGTGCCAGCAGTTTGGGGCACCTCCAAGAGACCCAGTACTTC CASSLGHLQETQYF
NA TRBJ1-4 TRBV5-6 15 TGTGCCAGCAGCCAAGAAGACACGTTAGGTGAAAAACTGTTTTTT CASSQEDTLGEKLFF
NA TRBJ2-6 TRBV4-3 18 TGCGCCAGCAGCCATCAGGCTCGGGGGGCGGTTGGGGCCAACGTCCTGACTTTC CASSHQARGAVGANVLTF
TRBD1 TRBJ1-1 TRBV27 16 TGTGCCAGCAGGGATTCGAAGACAGGGATGAACACTGAAGCTTTCTTT CASRDSKTGMNTEAFF
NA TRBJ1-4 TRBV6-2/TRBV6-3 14 TGTGCCAGCAGTTACGGGGCGCGGAATGAAAAACTGTTTTTT CASSYGARNEKLFF
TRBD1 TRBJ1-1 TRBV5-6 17 TGTGCCAGCAGCTTGGCCGGGAGGACAGGGCTGAACACTGAAGCTTTCTTT CASSLAGRTGLNTEAFF
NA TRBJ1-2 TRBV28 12 TGTGCCAGCAGATCCGCTCGGGTTGGCTACACCTTC CASRSARVGYTF
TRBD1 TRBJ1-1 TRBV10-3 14 TGTGCCATCAGTCAGGACAGGGGGTTTACTGAAGCTTTCTTT CAISQDRGFTEAFF
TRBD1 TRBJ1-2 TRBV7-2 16 TGTGCCAGCAGCTTATTTGGACAGGGGTTGGACTATGGCTACACCTTC CASSLFGQGLDYGYTF
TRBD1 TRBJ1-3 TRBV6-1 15 TGTGCCAGCATTCTGACACAGGGGCCGGAAAACACCATATATTTT CASILTQGPENTIYF
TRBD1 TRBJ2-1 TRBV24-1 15 TGTGCCACCAGTGATCCTGACAGGGATTACAATGAGCAGTTCTTC CATSDPDRDYNEQFF
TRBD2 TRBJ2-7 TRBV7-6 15 TGTGCCAGCAGCTTAATAGCGGGGGGGTCTGCCGAGCAGTACTTC CASSLIAGGSAEQYF
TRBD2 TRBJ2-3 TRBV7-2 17 TGTGCCAGCAGCTACCGACTAGCGGGGGATCGCACAGATACGCAGTATTTT CASSYRLAGDRTDTQYF
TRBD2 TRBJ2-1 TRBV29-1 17 TGCAGCGTAGAAATCGGGACTAGCGGGAACTCCTACAATGAGCAGTTCTTC CSVEIGTSGNSYNEQFF
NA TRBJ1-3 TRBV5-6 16 TGTGCCAGCAGCTGGGGGCATGAAGGGGCTGGAAACACCATATATTTT CASSWGHEGAGNTIYF
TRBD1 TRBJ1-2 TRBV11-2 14 TGTGCCAGCAGCTCGCCCAGGGGGCGGACAGGCTACACCTTC CASSSPRGRTGYTF
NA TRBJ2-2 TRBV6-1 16 TGTGCCAGCAGTGAAGTGTTAGCGAGAAACACCGGGGAGCTGTTTTTT CASSEVLARNTGELFF
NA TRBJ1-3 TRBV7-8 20 TGTGCCAGCAGCTTACTCCGGGCGGGACTCCAGGCTCTCTCTGGAAACACCATATATTTT CASSLLRAGLQALSGNTIYF
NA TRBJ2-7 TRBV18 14 TGTGCCAGCTCAGGGGCCCAGGGGTCCTACGAGCAGTACTTC CASSGAQGSYEQYF
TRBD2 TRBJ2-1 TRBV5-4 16 TGTGCCAGCAGCCTGACTAGCGGGAGAATGGGGGATGAGCAGTTCTTC CASSLTSGRMGDEQFF
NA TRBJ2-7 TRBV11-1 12 TGTGCCAGCAGCTTAAATCTCTACGAGCAGTACTTC CASSLNLYEQYF
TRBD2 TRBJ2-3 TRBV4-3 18 TGCGCCAGCAGCCAAACAGGACTAGCGGGAGGCAGCACAGATACGCAGTATTTT CASSQTGLAGGSTDTQYF
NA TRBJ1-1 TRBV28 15 TGTGCCAGCAGTTTGATTGCAGGGTGGGCCACTGAAGCTTTCTTT CASSLIAGWATEAFF
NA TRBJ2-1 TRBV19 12 TGTGCCAGTAGCAATGTCCGGACTCGGCAGTTCTTC CASSNVRTRQFF